This T cell receptor beta chain appears in the sequencing data of a study of early T cells in non-severe SARS-CoV-2 infection. This clonotype was seen ten or more times. The CDR3 totals 15 residues. Germline V lookup: CDR1 DFQATT, CDR2 SNEGSKA (reference sequence). The V and J ends lost 8 bases and 7 bases, in that order; junction bases with no gene match: 14. TCRdb called the 5' RACE reads again in MiXCR, with one record for every CDR3 protein. In the table there are about 48,000 distinct CDR3 sequences, about 6.2% of which are singletons. The sample was whole blood, taken at baseline. The gene calls are TRBV20-1 and TRBJ2-1, with 10 positions matching TRBD2. The sequence was collected from an adult who was a healthcare worker with PCR-confirmed SARS-CoV-2 infection or an uninfected control (not recorded which). CDR3 DNA: TGCAGTACCCGTTCCCCGGGACTAGCGAGGAATGAGCAGTTCTTC. Residues: CSTRSPGLARNEQFF.